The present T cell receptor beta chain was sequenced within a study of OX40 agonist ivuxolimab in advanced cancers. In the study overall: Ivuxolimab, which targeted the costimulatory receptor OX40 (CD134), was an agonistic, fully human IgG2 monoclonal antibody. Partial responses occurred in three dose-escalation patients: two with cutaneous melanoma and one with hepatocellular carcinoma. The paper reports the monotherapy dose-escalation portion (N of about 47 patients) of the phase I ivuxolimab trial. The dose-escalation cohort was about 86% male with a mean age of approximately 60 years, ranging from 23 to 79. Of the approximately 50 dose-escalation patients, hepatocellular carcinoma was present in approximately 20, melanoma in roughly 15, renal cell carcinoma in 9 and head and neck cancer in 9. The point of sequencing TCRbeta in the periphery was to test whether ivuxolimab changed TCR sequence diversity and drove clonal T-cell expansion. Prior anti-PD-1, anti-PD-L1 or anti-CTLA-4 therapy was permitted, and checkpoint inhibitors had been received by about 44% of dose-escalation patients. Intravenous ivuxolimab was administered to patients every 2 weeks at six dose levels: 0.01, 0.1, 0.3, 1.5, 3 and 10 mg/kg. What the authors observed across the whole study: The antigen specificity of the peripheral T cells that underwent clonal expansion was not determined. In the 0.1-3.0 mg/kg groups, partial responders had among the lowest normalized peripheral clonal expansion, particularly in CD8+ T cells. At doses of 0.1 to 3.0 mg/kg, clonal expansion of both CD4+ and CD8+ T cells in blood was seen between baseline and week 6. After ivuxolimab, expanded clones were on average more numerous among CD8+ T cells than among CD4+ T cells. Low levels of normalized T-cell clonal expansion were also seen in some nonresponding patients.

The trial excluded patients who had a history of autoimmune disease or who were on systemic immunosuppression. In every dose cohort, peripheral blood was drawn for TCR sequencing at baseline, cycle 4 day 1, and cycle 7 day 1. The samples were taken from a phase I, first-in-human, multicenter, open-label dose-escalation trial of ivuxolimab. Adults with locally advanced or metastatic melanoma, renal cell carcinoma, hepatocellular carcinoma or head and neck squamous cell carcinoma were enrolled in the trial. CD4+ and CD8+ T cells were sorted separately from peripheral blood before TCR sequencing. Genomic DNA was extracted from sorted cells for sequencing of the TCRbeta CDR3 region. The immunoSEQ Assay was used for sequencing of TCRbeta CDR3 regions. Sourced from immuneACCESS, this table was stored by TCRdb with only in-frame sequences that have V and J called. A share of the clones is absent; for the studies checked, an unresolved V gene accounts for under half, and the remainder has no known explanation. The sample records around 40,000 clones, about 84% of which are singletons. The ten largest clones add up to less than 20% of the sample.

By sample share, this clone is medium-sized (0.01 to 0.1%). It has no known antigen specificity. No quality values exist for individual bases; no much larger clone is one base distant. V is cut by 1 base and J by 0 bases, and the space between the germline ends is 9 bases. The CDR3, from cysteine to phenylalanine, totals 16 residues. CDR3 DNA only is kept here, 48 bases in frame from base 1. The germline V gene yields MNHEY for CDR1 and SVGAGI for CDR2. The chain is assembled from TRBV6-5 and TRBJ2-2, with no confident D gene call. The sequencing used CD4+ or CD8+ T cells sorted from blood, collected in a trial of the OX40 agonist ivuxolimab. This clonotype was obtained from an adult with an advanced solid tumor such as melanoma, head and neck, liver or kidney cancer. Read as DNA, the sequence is TGTGCCAGCAGTTACTGGCGCAACGCGAACACCGGGGAGCTGTTTTTT. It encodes CASSYWRNANTGELFF.